This T cell receptor beta chain was sequenced during a study of cytomegalovirus exposure and HLA in healthy donors (dated by TCRdb to between 2016 and 2019). Regarding the complete study: An earlier analysis of a few hundred of the donors reported roughly 300 Gb of sequence data and approximately 120 million unique TCR beta sequences obtained from about 179 million T cells. Among a few hundred genotyped donors of the cohort, an average of roughly 240,000 unique TCR beta nucleotide sequences were sequenced per donor, roughly 20% of them non-productive. In an earlier analysis of 587 of the donors, high-throughput TCR beta sequencing was used to judge whether each TCR beta V gene segment behaved as functional or pseudogenic. Rather than using new phenotypic data, the later analysis identified candidate immune exposures from TCR beta sequences and from how often those sequences occurred across donors. The study combined high-throughput TCR immunosequencing, statistical association of individual TCRs with disease status, and machine learning to predict cytomegalovirus infection status. Because of strong linkage in the cohort, roughly five DR-DQ haplotypes were treated as single units for association and clustering. In a later genetic analysis, genome-wide SNP genotypes for about 55% of the roughly 700 donors were used, and that subset was treated as a discovery cohort. Approximately 300 gigabases of sequencing data and around 90 million unique TCR sequences made up an early release that covered roughly 670 HLA-typed donors. The study aimed to test whether cataloging public T cell receptors could reveal signatures of past pathogen exposure. Besides the first cohort of around 670 subjects, a separate validation cohort made up of over a hundred different subjects was used. The study profiled the T cell repertoires of about 720 subjects by immunosequencing and related them to cytomegalovirus serostatus. Every repertoire in the discovery cohort had been generated on one and the same sequencing platform. Donor age, sex, ethnicity and CMV serostatus were compiled together with the repertoire data. The number of typed donors differed by locus: about 620-640 for A, B, C, DRB1 and DQB1; 522 for DQA1; approximately 610 for DPA1; and about 450 for DPB1. A later analysis re-analyzed previously published TCR beta repertoires from roughly 630 donors and added high-resolution HLA genotyping to study TCR occurrence patterns. The genetic ancestry cluster associated with self-reported Caucasian donors included 80% to 90% of the roughly 400 genotyped donors. HLA typing covered class I and class II loci at four-digit resolution.

From the cysteine through the phenylalanine, the CDR3 covers 13 amino acids. Of the read, only the CDR3 DNA is kept; its 39 bases are in frame from base 1. Cut back by 6 bases and 1 base, the V and J ends lie 10 bases apart. From the germline V gene, CDR1 is MNHNS and CDR2 is SASEGT. In this sample, this clone turned up a few times. Its antigen is still unknown. Base qualities are not at hand, and no much larger clone is one base apart. What the study reported, not specific to this receptor: Correlated functional status among segregating V segments might be attributable to linkage disequilibrium, but an unknown experimental factor could not be ruled out. According to the authors, the approach could potentially be generalized to other disease states and immunological phenotypes. According to a later genetic analysis, donors in an Asian-associated ancestry cluster had fewer N-insertions in productive TCRs than the approximately 710-donor mean. The cohort was sequenced for TCR beta chains only, and without alpha or paired-chain data the features that could be detected were limited. Because counts were too low, seventeen rarely observed V segments, including chromosome 9 orphons, were excluded from the earlier analysis of roughly 580 of the donors. In vitro tests confirmed that a few of the cytomegalovirus-associated TCR beta chains recognize cytomegalovirus antigens. According to a later analysis, parvovirus B19, influenza, CMV and Epstein-Barr virus appeared linked to several top co-occurrence clusters. Immune exposure information for the cohort was limited to CMV serostatus. In an earlier analysis of fewer than 700 of the donors, most TCR beta V segments appeared in productive rearrangements about 90% or about 30% of the time, broadly matching IMGT annotations. A further reported finding was that TCR beta sequences accurately predicted the HLA-A and HLA-B alleles for most subjects in the first cohort. A later analysis found that TCR association rates varied across HLA loci, with DRB1 alleles showing the most associated TCRs and HLA-C alleles the fewest. A cluster of highly shared sequence variants was judged likely to be a technical artifact of the sequencing pipeline. Some IMGT-functional V segments, including TRBV6-2 and TRBV6-3, could not be told apart with the 87-base-pair reads, so those segments were excluded. A later analysis found that most CMV-associated TCR beta chains appeared HLA-restricted, with HLA associations seemingly driven largely by CMV exposure. In a later genetic analysis, a missense DCLRE1C variant was associated with V-gene and J-gene trimming of TCR beta chains, and the association was replicated in an independent cohort. A later analysis associated 16,951 TCR beta sequences with specific HLA alleles at a false discovery rate of 0.05. In both the original and validation cohorts, the classifier was reported to diagnose cytomegalovirus status with high specificity and sensitivity. The presence/absence analyses assumed that sequencing depth was roughly uniform across donors, and that assumption may not be true. While some public TCRs were present in many individuals, most TCR sequences turned up only very rarely across donors. Strong co-occurrence of HLA alleles, especially DR and DQ, made assigning TCR associations to individual alleles difficult. Because some donors lacked HLA typing at each locus, the association tests relied only on the typed subset. A total of 150 or so TCR beta chains were listed by the study as associated with cytomegalovirus. In a later analysis, HLA-associated TCR beta chains showed more clonal expansion and lower generation probabilities than non-associated chains that were equally common.

The library was obtained by the immunoSEQ multiplex PCR assay. For the multiplex PCR, a mixture combining 60 forward primers for TCR Vbeta segments and 13 reverse primers for TCR Jbeta segments was used. Amplification of the CDR3 region of rearranged TCR beta genes was performed with a multiplex PCR assay on genomic DNA. On the Illumina HiSeq System, the amplified TCR beta libraries were sequenced as 87-base-pair reads. Regarding the original processing steps: A later analysis tallied around 80 million unique TCR beta chains across the 666 repertoires, and some 10 million of those chains were shared by two or more donors. Raw reads were error-corrected and collapsed into unique sequences by a nearest-neighbor algorithm in which closely related sequences were merged to remove PCR and sequencing errors. CDR3 sequences were aligned to IMGT reference sequences to assign V, D and J gene segments. Each retained sequence needed at least a six-nucleotide match to both a V gene segment and a J gene segment. Rearrangements were called productive when the CDR3 lacked stop codons and stayed in frame with V and J; all others were non-productive. CDR3 was defined by IMGT convention, running from the second conserved V-encoded cysteine to the conserved J-encoded phenylalanine. The earlier analysis of roughly 590 of the donors excluded any sequence lacking an unambiguous match to a single V gene segment. In an earlier analysis of approximately 500 of the donors, a V segment was called functional when productive rearrangements were above 56.7%, and segregating when the standard deviation between donors exceeded 5%. A statistical classification framework was built for diagnosing cytomegalovirus status from the catalog of TCR beta chain sequences. A later analysis assigned V and J genes by comparing TCR nucleotide sequences with IMGT/GENE-DB human TR gene sequences. The TCRdist pipeline was used in a later analysis to assign CDR3 sequences and most-parsimonious VDJ recombination scenarios. In a later analysis, each TCR beta chain was defined by its CDR3 amino acid sequence together with its V-gene family, and reads without a unique V-gene family were excluded. To address suspected cross-contamination and a sequencing artifact, a later analysis removed some 620 highly shared, low-generation-probability nucleotide sequences. A later analysis calculated a clonal expansion index for each public chain from normalized within-repertoire ranks of inferred template counts. In a later analysis, generation probabilities were computed using a VDJ recombination model fitted to out-of-frame rearrangements, and the results were checked against IGoR. A later analysis scored TCR-TCR, TCR-HLA and TCR-CMV co-occurrence with hypergeometric tests, applying a repertoire-size bias correction to TCR pairs. False discovery rates were estimated in a later analysis by permuting HLA or CMV assignments 20 times. In a later analysis, co-occurring TCRs were grouped using DBSCAN, and TCRdist sequence similarity was added for clustering within HLA-allele-positive subsets. Co-occurrence clustering excluded repertoires with fewer than 30,000 or more than 120,000 public chains, plus five with anomalous nucleotide sharing. TCRdb stores this immuneACCESS table with in-frame sequences only. Part of the clones is absent; in the studies checked, under half of the shortfall reflects unresolved V genes, and no reason is known for the rest. V and J calls and clone size are as listed in that table; D and trimming were resolved from the DNA. Counted in this sample were 150,000 to 200,000 clones; around 74% of them appeared once. In total, the top ten clones hold roughly 1.4% of the sample.

The cohort consisted of approximately 690 healthy bone marrow donors. Cohort members were all nominally healthy when sampled, although unrecorded immune exposures were likely present. The donor tested CMV seronegative and was one of the 352 seronegative cohort members. Each donor provided a peripheral blood sample, and peripheral blood mononuclear cells were used for TCR beta sequencing. Genomic DNA was extracted from the blood cell samples with the Qiagen DNeasy Blood Extraction Kit. The receptor was isolated from a woman in her thirties in good health and CMV-seronegative. The rearrangement joined TRBV6-1 to TRBJ2-7, with no confident D gene call. Sequences were obtained from PBMCs. The base sequence is TGTGCCAGCAGGAGCGATGTTTCCTACGAGCAGTACTTC. The translation is CASRSDVSYEQYF.